The 10 T cell receptor beta chains presented below share a single source sample, sequenced in a study of T cells in localized non-small cell lung cancer. TCRdb's table, derived via immunoSEQ multiplex PCR, lists solely in-frame clones and lacks some. Of about 13,000 clones in the sample, 28% are singletons; the top ten hold around 7.2%. The sequencing used lung tumor tissue, collected before any cancer treatment. The source of these receptors is a female donor older than 55 with stage I lung adenocarcinoma.

This clone was observed a handful of times. The chain uses TRBV6-8 and TRBJ2-2; possibly TRBD1 or TRBD2 for D (5 bases each). Germline lookup yields CDR1 MNHGY and CDR2 SAAAGT. With 7 bases removed from V and 4 bases from J, the gap between germline ends came to 16 bases. This CDR3 is 15 amino acids long. The CDR3 DNA reads TGTGCCAGCACGGTGTGGATGGGGGTCACCGGGGAGCTGTTTTTT. It codes for CASTVWMGVTGELFF.

In regard to this clone: An unread or ambiguous base exists; X represents the residue it encodes. The chain uses TRBV9 and TRBJ2-6; weak D call: TRBD2 (5 bases). Germline lookup yields CDR1 SGDLS and CDR2 YYNGEE. The CDR3 covers 15 residues. V was shortened by 8 bases and J by 0 bases, with 12 bases between the two germline ends. DNA of the CDR3: TGTGCCAGYAGTACCACTAGCTCTGGGGCCAACGTCCTGACTTTC. The encoded protein is CAXSTTSSGANVLTF. The entire CDR3 protein is CASSTTSSGANVLTF.

In DNA, the CDR3 is TGTGCCACCAGCAGAGGTCCTAGCTCCGAAGGTACGCAGTATTTT. This translates into CATSRGPSSEGTQYF. This chain uses TRBV15 with TRBJ2-3, with a possible D match to TRBD2 (5 bases). Germline CDR1 reads LNHNV; CDR2 reads YYDKDF (reference sequence). The germline V and J ends were trimmed by 1 base and 8 bases, with 16 bases remaining between them. The CDR3 has 15 residues.

This sequence joins TRBV9 and TRBJ2-1; 12 bases align to TRBD2. Germline V gene sequence: CDR1 SGDLS, CDR2 YYNGEE. The CDR3 has 15 amino acids. The V segment lost 4 bases and the J segment 9 bases; nucleotides outside the gene matches: 8. The CDR3 region is CASSPGLAGGREQFF. In DNA form, the CDR3 reads TGTGCCAGCAGCCCCGGGCTAGCGGGAGGGCGTGAGCAGTTCTTC.

This chain joins TRBV29-1 and TRBJ1-5, with 9 bases aligning to TRBD1. Trimming at V came to 5 bases and at J to 3 bases, leaving 2 bases not matched to a gene. The CDR3 consists of 13 residues. Germline CDR1 reads SQVTM; CDR2 reads ANQGSEA. The CDR3 nucleotides are TGCAGCGTTACAGGGGGCGACAATCAGCCCCAGCATTTT. Encoded protein: CSVTGGDNQPQHF.

This clone is medium-sized by share. The gene calls are TRBV6-8 and TRBJ1-4; no definite D call. CDR3 length: 13 residues. The germline V and J ends were trimmed by 6 bases and 0 bases, with 5 bases remaining between them. Germline CDR1 and CDR2: MNHGY and SAAAGT. CDR3 in DNA: TGTGCCAGCAGACTGGCAACTAATGAAAAACTGTTTTTT. Translating gives CASRLATNEKLFF.

The chain links TRBV6-8 to TRBJ2-7; 7 positions match TRBD1. The length of the CDR3 is 13 residues. J gave up 2 bases and V 5 bases, and 3 bases lay outside the gene matches. Germline V gene data show CDR1 as MNHGY and CDR2 as SAAAGT. The CDR3 coding sequence is TGTGCCAGCAGTAGACAGGGTCCCTACGAGCAGTACTTC. Residues: CASSRQGPYEQYF.

In its sample, this clone was seen many times. X shows a residue whose base was not read or is ambiguous. The chain employs TRBV11-3 and TRBJ2-5, with 7 nucleotides matching TRBD2. Germline trimming cut 4 bases from V and 5 bases from J; bases unmatched to any gene: 10. This CDR3 is built from 15 residues. Germline CDR1 SGHNT, CDR2 YENEEA. In DNA, the CDR3 is TGTGCCAGCAGCTACCAGCGGGGRGGCGGGGAGACCCAGTACTTC. It is translated as CASSYQRXGGETQYF. The full-length CDR3 reads as CASSYQRGGGETQYF.

This clone is medium-sized (0.01 to 0.1%) by share. This chain links TRBV9 with TRBJ1-2, with TRBD1 matching 8 bases. The CDR3 covers 13 residues. Unmatched junction bases numbered 1, after V lost 3 bases and J lost 3 bases. Germline V gene sequence: CDR1 SGDLS, CDR2 YYNGEE. CDR3 sequence (DNA): TGTGCCAGCAGCGCACAGGGGGACTATGGCTACACCTTC. It yields the protein CASSAQGDYGYTF.

This clone has at least ten counts. This chain joins TRBV11-3 and TRBJ1-5; 8 bases match TRBD1. Germline loops: CDR1 SGHNT, CDR2 YENEEA. This CDR3 spans 14 amino acids. V lost 8 bases to trimming and J lost 5 bases; unmatched junction nucleotides: 8. This CDR3 is CASAPGGGHQPQHF. The CDR3 nucleotides read TGTGCCAGCGCACCAGGGGGCGGGCATCAGCCCCAGCATTTT.